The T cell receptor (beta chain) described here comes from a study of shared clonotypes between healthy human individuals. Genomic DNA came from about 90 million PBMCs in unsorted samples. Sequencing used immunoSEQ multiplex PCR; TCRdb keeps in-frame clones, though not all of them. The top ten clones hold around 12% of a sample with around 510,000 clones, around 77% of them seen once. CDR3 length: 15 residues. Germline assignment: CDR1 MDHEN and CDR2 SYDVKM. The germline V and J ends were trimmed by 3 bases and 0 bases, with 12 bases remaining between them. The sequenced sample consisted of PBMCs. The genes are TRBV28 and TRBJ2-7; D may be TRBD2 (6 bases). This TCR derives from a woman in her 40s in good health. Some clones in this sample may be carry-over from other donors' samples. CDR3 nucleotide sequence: TGTGCCAGCAGTTTTCCTAGCGAGAGCTCCTACGAGCAGTACTTC. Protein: CASSFPSESSYEQYF.